This T cell receptor (beta chain) was identified in a study of shared clonotypes between healthy human individuals. General study findings and limits: Clonotype sharing among donors was thought likely to change with sequencing depth.

Evenly divided among several immunoSEQ plates was the genomic DNA of each subset. Only in-frame clones appear in the TCRdb table, and some are missing; sequencing was by immunoSEQ multiplex PCR. The top ten hold about 1.1% of the sample, which has millions of clones, less than 95% seen once. A note on this clone: Its antigen remains unidentified.

The naive CD8 subset, CD45RO-negative cells positively selected for CCR7, excluded terminally differentiated effector memory CD45RA+ cells. The donors, healthy adults who were HIV-negative, had experienced no recent acute infections or vaccinations. Losses at the gene ends were 6 bases for V and 4 bases for J; bases not matched to a gene: 7. The CDR3 runs 14 residues. Looked up from germline, CDR1 is SQVTM and CDR2 is ANQGSEA. The chain employs TRBV29-1 and TRBJ2-7; 12 bases map to TRBD2. This TCR was recovered from a man between 18 and 29 years old in good health. The sample taken for sequencing was naive CD8+ T cells sorted from blood. The CDR3 spells CSVELTSGGYEQYF. The DNA for the CDR3 is TGCAGCGTCGAATTGACTAGCGGGGGATACGAGCAGTACTTC.